This TCR beta chain was profiled in a study of Ad26.COV2.S vaccination and SARS-CoV-2 variants. Study overall: COV1001, an Ad26.COV2.S trial, supplied this vaccine-arm donor. The study gave Ad26.COV2.S intramuscularly, once or twice 56 days apart.

Sample treatment: some 20 received Ad26.COV2.S at low or high dose, single or two shots; about five received placebo; per-sample allocation not given. Sampling occurred on day 63 after the first vaccine or placebo injection. Concerning this clone: What it binds is unknown.

Study-wide results and limits: In vaccinated individuals, spike-specific CD8+ and CD4+ T cell responses reportedly displayed substantial breadth.

CDR1 LGHNA and CDR2 YNFKEQ come from the germline V gene. With 0 bases removed from V and 6 bases from J, the gap between germline ends came to 9 bases. CDR3 length: 13 amino acids. TCRdb keeps only in-frame clones here, not all; method: immunoSEQ multiplex PCR. Of about 350,000 clones in the sample, about 86% were seen once. This chain connects TRBV4-2 to TRBJ2-7; D uncertain. This TCR was sampled from a person between 18 and 65 years old who received the Ad26.COV2.S COVID-19 vaccine or a placebo. Material: peripheral blood, obtained in a trial of Ad26.COV2.S vaccine versus placebo. CDR3 loop: CASSQEARGEQYF. The CDR3 DNA reads TGTGCCAGCAGCCAAGAGGCGAGAGGCGAGCAGTACTTC.